These T cell receptor beta chains were read from a single sample in a study of T-cell memory formation after mild COVID-19. TCRdb passed the 5' RACE reads through MiXCR, listing each CDR3 protein once. The table shows about 170,000 distinct CDR3 sequences, with around 13% occurring only once. Sequencing was performed on PBMCs or a T cell subset sorted from them (not recorded which). The origin of the receptors is a man between 18 and 29 years old who had mild COVID-19 (a few samples of this study predate the infection). Cell type and time point are not known. Each CDR3 is given with its conserved first and last residue. Fields, in order: clone size, V gene, J gene, D gene, CDR3 protein, CDR3 DNA. A D gene is named only where the DNA matches it firmly. Size tells how often a clone was seen (once, few, many) or the class of an expanded clone, and some rows leave it out.

clone_size: -
v_call: TRBV27
j_call: TRBJ2-4
d_call: TRBD1
cdr3_aa: CASSLAAGGVRNIQYF
cdr3_nt: TGTGCCAGCAGTTTAGCGGCAGGGGGCGTCCGAAACATTCAGTACTTC

clone_size: -
v_call: TRBV7-6
j_call: TRBJ2-3
d_call: TRBD2
cdr3_aa: CASSLEAGGDTQYF
cdr3_nt: TGTGCCAGCAGCTTAGAAGCGGGGGGTGATACGCAGTATTTT

clone_size: few
v_call: TRBV2
j_call: TRBJ2-5
d_call: -
cdr3_aa: CASTNQETQYF
cdr3_nt: TGTGCCAGCACCAACCAAGAGACCCAGTACTTC

clone_size: -
v_call: TRBV7-9
j_call: TRBJ1-4
d_call: TRBD1
cdr3_aa: CASSSRGSSEKLFF
cdr3_nt: TGTGCCAGCAGCTCCAGGGGGTCTAGTGAAAAACTGTTTTTT

clone_size: few
v_call: TRBV12-3/TRBV12-4
j_call: TRBJ1-5
d_call: TRBD1
cdr3_aa: CASRGQDGWDQPQHF
cdr3_nt: TGTGCCAGCAGGGGACAGGACGGGTGGGATCAGCCCCAGCATTTT

clone_size: few
v_call: TRBV18
j_call: TRBJ2-3
d_call: TRBD1
cdr3_aa: CASSPGTGPDTQYF
cdr3_nt: TGTGCCAGCTCACCAGGGACAGGGCCAGATACGCAGTATTTT

clone_size: many
v_call: TRBV6-5
j_call: TRBJ2-7
d_call: -
cdr3_aa: CASSYRQTAGVEQYF
cdr3_nt: TGTGCCAGCAGTTACCGGCAGACAGCCGGTGTCGAGCAGTACTTC

clone_size: -
v_call: TRBV7-6
j_call: TRBJ1-2
d_call: TRBD1
cdr3_aa: CASESGPGGNGYTF
cdr3_nt: TGTGCCAGCGAGTCAGGCCCAGGGGGAAATGGCTACACCTTC

clone_size: few
v_call: TRBV7-3
j_call: TRBJ2-3
d_call: TRBD1
cdr3_aa: CASSLQGAGTDTQYF
cdr3_nt: TGTGCCAGCAGCTTACAGGGGGCAGGCACAGATACGCAGTATTTT

clone_size: few
v_call: TRBV5-1
j_call: TRBJ2-5
d_call: TRBD2
cdr3_aa: CASSREGGLGETQYF
cdr3_nt: TGCGCCAGCAGCCGGGAGGGGGGACTCGGGGAGACCCAGTACTTC

clone_size: many
v_call: TRBV12-3/TRBV12-4
j_call: TRBJ2-3
d_call: -
cdr3_aa: CASSPGSPADTQYF
cdr3_nt: TGTGCCAGCAGCCCCGGGTCCCCGGCAGATACGCAGTATTTT

clone_size: -
v_call: TRBV18
j_call: TRBJ1-4
d_call: TRBD1
cdr3_aa: CASSSTGAFNEKLFF
cdr3_nt: TGTGCCAGCTCATCTACAGGGGCTTTTAATGAAAAACTGTTTTTT

clone_size: -
v_call: TRBV20-1
j_call: TRBJ1-6
d_call: TRBD1
cdr3_aa: CSARTGDSPLHF
cdr3_nt: TGCAGTGCTAGGACAGGGGATTCACCCCTCCACTTT

clone_size: few
v_call: TRBV5-1
j_call: TRBJ2-1
d_call: -
cdr3_aa: CASSSRVGAEPHNEQFF
cdr3_nt: TGCGCCAGCAGCTCCCGGGTAGGGGCAGAGCCCCACAATGAGCAGTTCTTC

clone_size: few
v_call: TRBV12-3/TRBV12-4
j_call: TRBJ2-2
d_call: TRBD1
cdr3_aa: CASRLGQGRRELFF
cdr3_nt: TGTGCCAGCAGACTCGGACAGGGAAGGCGGGAGCTGTTTTTT

clone_size: many
v_call: TRBV7-2
j_call: TRBJ2-5
d_call: TRBD1
cdr3_aa: CASSLVVDREETQYF
cdr3_nt: TGTGCCAGCAGCTTAGTGGTGGACAGGGAAGAGACCCAGTACTTC

clone_size: few
v_call: TRBV20-1
j_call: TRBJ2-5
d_call: -
cdr3_aa: CSATGRETQYF
cdr3_nt: TGCAGTGCTACGGGGAGGGAGACCCAGTACTTC

clone_size: few
v_call: TRBV9
j_call: TRBJ2-1
d_call: -
cdr3_aa: CASSVGPNNEQFF
cdr3_nt: TGTGCCAGCAGCGTCGGACCGAACAATGAGCAGTTCTTC

clone_size: many
v_call: TRBV5-1
j_call: TRBJ2-2
d_call: -
cdr3_aa: CASSPRGPGELFF
cdr3_nt: TGCGCCAGCAGCCCCAGGGGTCCCGGGGAGCTGTTTTTT

clone_size: -
v_call: TRBV5-1
j_call: TRBJ1-2
d_call: -
cdr3_aa: CASSLSTGGGYGYTF
cdr3_nt: TGCGCCAGCAGCCTGTCGACTGGGGGAGGCTATGGCTACACCTTC

clone_size: -
v_call: TRBV5-1
j_call: TRBJ2-6
d_call: -
cdr3_aa: CATRSGANVLTF
cdr3_nt: TGCGCCACCCGCTCTGGGGCCAACGTCCTGACTTTC

clone_size: -
v_call: TRBV7-2
j_call: TRBJ1-1
d_call: -
cdr3_aa: CASSLAPTNTEAFF
cdr3_nt: TGTGCCAGCAGCTTAGCGCCCACGAACACTGAAGCTTTCTTT

clone_size: few
v_call: TRBV5-6
j_call: TRBJ2-1
d_call: -
cdr3_aa: CASSLTGTLQFF
cdr3_nt: TGTGCCAGCAGCTTGACCGGGACCCTGCAGTTCTTC

clone_size: -
v_call: TRBV29-1
j_call: TRBJ2-2
d_call: -
cdr3_aa: CSVGLLNTGELFF
cdr3_nt: TGCAGCGTTGGCCTCCTGAACACCGGGGAGCTGTTTTTT

clone_size: few
v_call: TRBV13
j_call: TRBJ2-3
d_call: -
cdr3_aa: CASSLMGLDTQYF
cdr3_nt: TGTGCCAGCAGCTTAATGGGTTTAGATACGCAGTATTTT

clone_size: few
v_call: TRBV7-9
j_call: TRBJ1-2
d_call: TRBD1
cdr3_aa: CASSHNDRAHGYTF
cdr3_nt: TGTGCCAGCAGCCATAATGACAGGGCCCATGGCTACACCTTC

clone_size: few
v_call: TRBV5-1
j_call: TRBJ2-2
d_call: TRBD1
cdr3_aa: CASSPRQGSNTGELFF
cdr3_nt: TGCGCCAGCAGCCCGAGACAGGGGTCGAACACCGGGGAGCTGTTTTTT

clone_size: -
v_call: TRBV6-5
j_call: TRBJ2-2
d_call: -
cdr3_aa: CASREGTNTGELFF
cdr3_nt: TGTGCCAGCAGGGAGGGAACGAACACCGGGGAGCTGTTTTTT

clone_size: -
v_call: TRBV6-2/TRBV6-3
j_call: TRBJ2-3
d_call: -
cdr3_aa: CASSGGGAQYF
cdr3_nt: TGTGCCAGCAGCGGGGGTGGTGCGCAGTATTTT

clone_size: many
v_call: TRBV4-3
j_call: TRBJ2-3
d_call: -
cdr3_aa: CASSRLITDTQYF
cdr3_nt: TGCGCCAGCAGCCGCCTTATCACAGATACGCAGTATTTT

clone_size: -
v_call: TRBV20-1
j_call: TRBJ2-7
d_call: TRBD2
cdr3_aa: CSANLAGQPYEQYF
cdr3_nt: TGCAGTGCTAACCTAGCGGGGCAACCCTACGAGCAGTACTTC

clone_size: few
v_call: TRBV7-2
j_call: TRBJ2-1
d_call: TRBD2
cdr3_aa: CASSLVISGGNQFF
cdr3_nt: TGTGCCAGCAGCTTAGTTATTAGCGGGGGGAACCAGTTCTTC

clone_size: medium-sized
v_call: TRBV7-9
j_call: TRBJ2-3
d_call: TRBD2
cdr3_aa: CASTLGTSGRHTQYF
cdr3_nt: TGTGCCAGCACCTTGGGGACTAGCGGGAGGCATACGCAGTATTTT

clone_size: -
v_call: TRBV5-1
j_call: TRBJ2-3
d_call: -
cdr3_aa: CASSLVAAGPDTQYF
cdr3_nt: TGCGCCAGCAGCTTGGTGGCCGCGGGGCCAGATACGCAGTATTTT

clone_size: -
v_call: TRBV11-2
j_call: TRBJ2-5
d_call: -
cdr3_aa: CASSLPGETQYF
cdr3_nt: TGTGCCAGCAGCTTACCCGGGGAGACCCAGTACTTC